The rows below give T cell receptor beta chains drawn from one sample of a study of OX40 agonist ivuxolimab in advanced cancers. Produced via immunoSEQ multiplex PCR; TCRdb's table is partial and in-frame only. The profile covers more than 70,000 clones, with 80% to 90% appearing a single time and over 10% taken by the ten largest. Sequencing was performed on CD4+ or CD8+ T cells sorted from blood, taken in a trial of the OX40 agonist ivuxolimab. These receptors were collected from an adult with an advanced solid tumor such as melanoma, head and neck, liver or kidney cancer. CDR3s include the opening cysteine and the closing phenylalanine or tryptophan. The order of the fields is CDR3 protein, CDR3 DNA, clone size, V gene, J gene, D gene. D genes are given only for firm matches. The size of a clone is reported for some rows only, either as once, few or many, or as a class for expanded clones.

CDR3 protein: CASSDPGDSNQPQHF
CDR3 DNA: TGTGCCAGCAGTGACCCCGGGGATAGCAATCAGCCCCAGCATTTT
clone size: few
V gene: TRBV25-1
J gene: TRBJ1-5
D gene: -

CDR3 protein: CASSGLAGGTDTQYF
CDR3 DNA: TGTGCCAGCTCGGGACTAGCGGGGGGCACAGATACGCAGTATTTT
clone size: -
V gene: TRBV6-4
J gene: TRBJ2-3
D gene: TRBD2

CDR3 protein: CASNKYATNEKLFF
CDR3 DNA: TGTGCCAGCAACAAGTACGCAACTAATGAAAAACTGTTTTTT
clone size: -
V gene: TRBV9
J gene: TRBJ1-4
D gene: -

CDR3 protein: CASIYRGGSNQPQHF
CDR3 DNA: TGTGCCAGCATCTACAGGGGAGGCAGCAATCAGCCCCAGCATTTT
clone size: -
V gene: TRBV5-8
J gene: TRBJ1-5
D gene: TRBD1

CDR3 protein: CASRVEENTDTQYF
CDR3 DNA: TGTGCCAGCAGGGTGGAAGAAAACACAGATACGCAGTATTTT
clone size: -
V gene: TRBV28
J gene: TRBJ2-3
D gene: -

CDR3 protein: CASRAGGYEQYF
CDR3 DNA: TGTGCCAGCCGCGCAGGGGGCTACGAGCAGTACTTC
clone size: -
V gene: TRBV11-2
J gene: TRBJ2-7
D gene: TRBD1

CDR3 protein: CSVEDSREISTDTQYF
CDR3 DNA: TGCAGCGTTGAAGATTCCCGTGAAATTAGCACAGATACGCAGTATTTT
clone size: -
V gene: TRBV29-1
J gene: TRBJ2-3
D gene: -

CDR3 protein: CASSLAIRQAGTF
CDR3 DNA: TGTGCCAGCAGCTTGGCCATAAGACAGGCAGGCACCTTC
clone size: few
V gene: TRBV5-4
J gene: TRBJ1-2
D gene: -

CDR3 protein: CASSPLMGTGYNEQFF
CDR3 DNA: TGTGCCAGCAGCCCCCTTATGGGGACCGGCTACAATGAGCAGTTCTTC
clone size: -
V gene: TRBV11-1
J gene: TRBJ2-1
D gene: -

CDR3 protein: CASRRSSTDTQYF
CDR3 DNA: TGCGCCAGCAGACGGTCTAGCACAGATACGCAGTATTTT
clone size: -
V gene: TRBV5-1
J gene: TRBJ2-3
D gene: -

CDR3 protein: CSVERGGDGDTQYF
CDR3 DNA: TGCAGCGTTGAACGAGGAGGCGATGGGGATACGCAGTATTTT
clone size: -
V gene: TRBV29-1
J gene: TRBJ2-3
D gene: -

CDR3 protein: CASSNRTGENFEGAFF
CDR3 DNA: TGTGCCAGCAGCAACCGGACAGGGGAGAATTTTGAGGGAGCTTTCTTT
clone size: once
V gene: TRBV21-1
J gene: TRBJ1-1
D gene: -

CDR3 protein: CASSFSTGMDYGYTF
CDR3 DNA: TGTGCCAGCAGCTTCTCGACAGGGATGGACTATGGCTACACCTTC
clone size: -
V gene: TRBV9
J gene: TRBJ1-2
D gene: TRBD1

CDR3 protein: CAISERTSAAYNEQFF
CDR3 DNA: TGTGCCATCAGTGAGAGGACTAGCGCCGCCTACAATGAGCAGTTCTTC
clone size: -
V gene: TRBV10-3
J gene: TRBJ2-1
D gene: TRBD2

CDR3 protein: CASTILGGTQYF
CDR3 DNA: TGTGCCAGCACTATACTGGGGGGGACCCAGTACTTC
clone size: -
V gene: TRBV7-8
J gene: TRBJ2-5
D gene: -

CDR3 protein: CARSCRDRDYEQYF
CDR3 DNA: TGTGCCAGAAGCTGCCGGGACAGGGACTACGAGCAGTACTTC
clone size: -
V gene: TRBV5-3
J gene: TRBJ2-7
D gene: TRBD1

CDR3 protein: CASSVAGGSYEQYF
CDR3 DNA: TGTGCCAGCTCAGTGGCAGGGGGAAGCTACGAGCAGTACTTC
clone size: -
V gene: TRBV18
J gene: TRBJ2-7
D gene: TRBD1

CDR3 protein: CASSGTTSGPPGDTQYF
CDR3 DNA: TGTGCCAGCAGTGGAACGACTAGCGGTCCCCCCGGGGATACGCAGTATTTT
clone size: -
V gene: TRBV2
J gene: TRBJ2-3
D gene: TRBD2

CDR3 protein: CASSQRSVNTEAFF
CDR3 DNA: TGTGCCAGCAGTCAACGGTCTGTGAACACTGAAGCTTTCTTT
clone size: -
V gene: TRBV7-9
J gene: TRBJ1-1
D gene: -

CDR3 protein: CASSLKGSRVDYHTNEQFF
CDR3 DNA: TGCGCCAGCAGCTTGAAGGGGAGTCGGGTGGACTACCATACGAATGAGCAGTTCTTC
clone size: -
V gene: TRBV5-1
J gene: TRBJ2-1
D gene: -

CDR3 protein: CASSFAGYNYGYTF
CDR3 DNA: TGTGCCAGTAGTTTCGCAGGGTACAACTATGGCTACACCTTC
clone size: -
V gene: TRBV19
J gene: TRBJ1-2
D gene: -

CDR3 protein: CASSLGTGGFNYGYTF
CDR3 DNA: TGTGCCAGCAGCCTGGGGACAGGGGGTTTCAACTATGGCTACACCTTC
clone size: -
V gene: TRBV5-6
J gene: TRBJ1-2
D gene: TRBD1

CDR3 protein: CASSLGGGETQYF
CDR3 DNA: TGCGCCAGCAGCTTGGGAGGGGGAGAGACCCAGTACTTC
clone size: -
V gene: TRBV5-1
J gene: TRBJ2-5
D gene: -

CDR3 protein: CASSRESSYNEQFF
CDR3 DNA: TGTGCCAGCAGCCGGGAGAGCTCCTACAATGAGCAGTTCTTC
clone size: -
V gene: TRBV5-4
J gene: TRBJ2-1
D gene: -

CDR3 protein: CASSQGTVYGNTIYF
CDR3 DNA: TGCGCCAGCAGCCAGGGGACGGTCTACGGAAACACCATATATTTT
clone size: few
V gene: TRBV4-1
J gene: TRBJ1-3
D gene: -

CDR3 protein: CASSPSSYNYGYTF
CDR3 DNA: TGTGCCAGCAGTCCCTCTAGCTATAACTATGGCTACACCTTC
clone size: -
V gene: TRBV6-1
J gene: TRBJ1-2
D gene: -